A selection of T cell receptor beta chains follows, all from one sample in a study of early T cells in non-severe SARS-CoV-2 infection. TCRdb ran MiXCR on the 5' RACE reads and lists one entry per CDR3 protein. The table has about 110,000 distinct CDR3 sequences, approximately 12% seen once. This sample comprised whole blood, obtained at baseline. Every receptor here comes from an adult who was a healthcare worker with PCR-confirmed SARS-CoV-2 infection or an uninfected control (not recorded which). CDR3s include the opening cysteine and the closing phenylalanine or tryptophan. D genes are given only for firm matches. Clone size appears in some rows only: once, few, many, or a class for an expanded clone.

CDR3aa: CSVGGTGGIEQYF
CDR3nt: TGCAGCGTTGGTGGGACAGGGGGCATCGAGCAGTACTTC
d_gene: TRBD1
v_gene: TRBV29-1
abundance: once
j_gene: TRBJ2-7

CDR3aa: CASSYVLQGTYEQYF
CDR3nt: TGTGCCAGCAGTTACGTTCTACAGGGAACCTACGAGCAGTACTTC
d_gene: NA
v_gene: TRBV6-5
abundance: NA
j_gene: TRBJ2-7

CDR3aa: CASSQGSDSPLHF
CDR3nt: TGTGCCAGCAGCCAAGGGTCAGATTCACCCCTCCACTTT
d_gene: NA
v_gene: TRBV3-1
abundance: NA
j_gene: TRBJ1-6

CDR3aa: CATYAYTEAFF
CDR3nt: TGTGCCACCTATGCCTACACTGAAGCTTTCTTT
d_gene: NA
v_gene: TRBV24-1
abundance: NA
j_gene: TRBJ1-1

CDR3aa: CASSPRTGVNYGYTF
CDR3nt: TGTGCCAGCAGCCCACGGACAGGTGTAAACTATGGCTACACCTTC
d_gene: TRBD1
v_gene: TRBV7-9
abundance: many
j_gene: TRBJ1-2

CDR3aa: CASSLTGPNTGELFF
CDR3nt: TGTGCCAGCAGCTTGACAGGCCCAAACACCGGGGAGCTGTTTTTT
d_gene: NA
v_gene: TRBV5-5
abundance: NA
j_gene: TRBJ2-2

CDR3aa: CSANGDYGYTF
CDR3nt: TGCAGTGCTAATGGGGACTATGGCTACACCTTC
d_gene: NA
v_gene: TRBV20-1
abundance: NA
j_gene: TRBJ1-2

CDR3aa: CSAVPASGDYEQYF
CDR3nt: TGCAGTGCTGTGCCGGCTAGCGGTGACTACGAGCAGTACTTC
d_gene: TRBD2
v_gene: TRBV20-1
abundance: NA
j_gene: TRBJ2-7

CDR3aa: CASSSSGGPDGRDTQYF
CDR3nt: TGTGCCAGCAGTTCCTCAGGGGGACCCGACGGGAGAGATACGCAGTATTTT
d_gene: NA
v_gene: TRBV12-3/TRBV12-4
abundance: many
j_gene: TRBJ2-3

CDR3aa: CASSVDMNTEAFF
CDR3nt: TGTGCCAGCAGTGTTGATATGAACACTGAAGCTTTCTTT
d_gene: NA
v_gene: TRBV2
abundance: few
j_gene: TRBJ1-1

CDR3aa: CASSPRLAGGPKNIQYF
CDR3nt: TGTGCCAGCAGCCCCCGACTAGCGGGGGGGCCCAAAAACATTCAGTACTTC
d_gene: TRBD2
v_gene: TRBV7-2
abundance: few
j_gene: TRBJ2-4

CDR3aa: CASSPLGGQRFYEQYF
CDR3nt: TGTGCCAGCAGTCCCCTGGGAGGACAAAGGTTCTACGAGCAGTACTTC
d_gene: NA
v_gene: TRBV28
abundance: few
j_gene: TRBJ2-7

CDR3aa: CAIGQGTNEKLFF
CDR3nt: TGTGCCATCGGACAGGGGACTAATGAAAAACTGTTTTTT
d_gene: TRBD1
v_gene: TRBV10-3
abundance: NA
j_gene: TRBJ1-4

CDR3aa: CASSPDWGYGYTF
CDR3nt: TGTGCCAGCAGCCCGGACTGGGGCTATGGCTACACCTTC
d_gene: NA
v_gene: TRBV12-3/TRBV12-4
abundance: NA
j_gene: TRBJ1-2

CDR3aa: CSARDRRSVQETQYF
CDR3nt: TGCAGTGCTAGAGATCGTCGTTCAGTACAAGAGACCCAGTACTTC
d_gene: NA
v_gene: TRBV20-1
abundance: NA
j_gene: TRBJ2-5

CDR3aa: CASSPGPDYEQYF
CDR3nt: TGCGCCAGCTCCCCGGGACCCGACTACGAGCAGTACTTC
d_gene: NA
v_gene: TRBV5-1
abundance: NA
j_gene: TRBJ2-7

CDR3aa: CASSYGQTSTDTQYF
CDR3nt: TGTGCCAGCAGTTACGGTCAGACTAGCACAGATACGCAGTATTTT
d_gene: NA
v_gene: TRBV6-6
abundance: many
j_gene: TRBJ2-3

CDR3aa: CASSPLAGLLNEQFF
CDR3nt: TGTGCCAGCTCACCTCTAGCGGGATTATTAAATGAGCAGTTCTTC
d_gene: TRBD2
v_gene: TRBV18
abundance: few
j_gene: TRBJ2-1

CDR3aa: CASSLPFAGELFF
CDR3nt: TGTGCCAGCAGCCTCCCATTCGCGGGGGAGCTGTTTTTT
d_gene: NA
v_gene: TRBV3-1
abundance: few
j_gene: TRBJ2-2

CDR3aa: CASSPVIVNEQFF
CDR3nt: TGTGCCAGCAGCCCCGTTATTGTCAATGAGCAGTTCTTC
d_gene: NA
v_gene: TRBV7-2
abundance: few
j_gene: TRBJ2-1

CDR3aa: CASSADGGAGTEAFF
CDR3nt: TGTGCCAGCAGTGCCGACGGGGGCGCGGGAACTGAAGCTTTCTTT
d_gene: NA
v_gene: TRBV28
abundance: NA
j_gene: TRBJ1-1

CDR3aa: CASSQDKGTRAYNEQFF
CDR3nt: TGTGCCAGCAGCCAAGATAAAGGAACTAGGGCGTACAATGAGCAGTTCTTC
d_gene: NA
v_gene: TRBV14
abundance: many
j_gene: TRBJ2-1

CDR3aa: CATSTSTISYEQYF
CDR3nt: TGTGCCACCAGCACCTCGACTATATCCTACGAGCAGTACTTC
d_gene: NA
v_gene: TRBV15
abundance: NA
j_gene: TRBJ2-7

CDR3aa: CASSLSGGGNEQFF
CDR3nt: TGTGCCAGCAGTTTAAGCGGCGGGGGAAATGAGCAGTTCTTC
d_gene: TRBD2
v_gene: TRBV27
abundance: few
j_gene: TRBJ2-1

CDR3aa: CASSRRTGAGNEQFF
CDR3nt: TGTGCCAGCTCACGCAGGACAGGGGCTGGCAATGAGCAGTTCTTC
d_gene: TRBD1
v_gene: TRBV18
abundance: NA
j_gene: TRBJ2-1

CDR3aa: CASSQINTGELFF
CDR3nt: TGTGCCAGCAGCCAGATAAACACCGGGGAGCTGTTTTTT
d_gene: NA
v_gene: TRBV4-2
abundance: NA
j_gene: TRBJ2-2

CDR3aa: CASSLVAVRYEQYF
CDR3nt: TGTGCCAGCAGTTTGGTGGCGGTCCGCTACGAGCAGTACTTC
d_gene: NA
v_gene: TRBV28
abundance: few
j_gene: TRBJ2-7

CDR3aa: CASSSRGIGEKLFF
CDR3nt: TGTGCCAGCAGTTCCAGGGGTATAGGTGAAAAACTGTTTTTT
d_gene: NA
v_gene: TRBV6-6
abundance: few
j_gene: TRBJ1-4

CDR3aa: CAISDWGQPPYEQYF
CDR3nt: TGTGCCATCAGTGATTGGGGACAGCCCCCCTACGAGCAGTACTTC
d_gene: TRBD1
v_gene: TRBV10-3
abundance: NA
j_gene: TRBJ2-7

CDR3aa: CASSESGEQYF
CDR3nt: TGTGCCAGCAGTGAGTCGGGGGAGCAGTACTTC
d_gene: NA
v_gene: TRBV2
abundance: many
j_gene: TRBJ2-7

CDR3aa: CSGTGGDFTDTQYF
CDR3nt: TGCAGCGGGACAGGGGGCGATTTTACAGATACGCAGTATTTT
d_gene: TRBD1
v_gene: TRBV29-1
abundance: few
j_gene: TRBJ2-3

CDR3aa: CASSPPGRQNTEAFF
CDR3nt: TGTGCCAGCAGTCCCCCGGGACGGCAGAACACTGAAGCTTTCTTT
d_gene: NA
v_gene: TRBV12-3/TRBV12-4
abundance: many
j_gene: TRBJ1-1

CDR3aa: CASSRPGQEAFF
CDR3nt: TGTGCCAGCAGTCGGCCGGGACAAGAAGCTTTCTTT
d_gene: NA
v_gene: TRBV7-9
abundance: few
j_gene: TRBJ1-1

CDR3aa: CASSHYHIAGGQAYEQYF
CDR3nt: TGTGCCAGCAGCCACTACCATATCGCGGGAGGCCAGGCCTACGAGCAGTACTTC
d_gene: TRBD2
v_gene: TRBV7-2
abundance: few
j_gene: TRBJ2-7

CDR3aa: CASQAAYNEQFF
CDR3nt: TGTGCCTCCCAGGCCGCCTACAATGAGCAGTTCTTC
d_gene: NA
v_gene: TRBV2
abundance: few
j_gene: TRBJ2-1

CDR3aa: CASSQRGTGTIGTQYF
CDR3nt: TGTGCCAGCAGCCAACGCGGGACAGGGACAATAGGGACCCAGTACTTC
d_gene: TRBD1
v_gene: TRBV3-1
abundance: NA
j_gene: TRBJ2-5

CDR3aa: CSARVNRGAYEQYF
CDR3nt: TGCAGTGCCAGAGTGAACAGGGGAGCCTACGAGCAGTACTTC
d_gene: TRBD1
v_gene: TRBV20-1
abundance: many
j_gene: TRBJ2-7

CDR3aa: CSVDRQSSRLYNEQFF
CDR3nt: TGCAGCGTTGATAGACAGTCATCACGGCTATACAATGAGCAGTTCTTC
d_gene: NA
v_gene: TRBV29-1
abundance: few
j_gene: TRBJ2-1

CDR3aa: CASSVSTSGGADEQFF
CDR3nt: TGTGCCAGTAGTGTATCGACTAGCGGGGGGGCCGATGAGCAGTTCTTC
d_gene: TRBD2
v_gene: TRBV19
abundance: NA
j_gene: TRBJ2-1

CDR3aa: CASSLSTATNTEAFF
CDR3nt: TGTGCCAGCAGTCTTAGCACCGCCACGAACACTGAAGCTTTCTTT
d_gene: NA
v_gene: TRBV28
abundance: NA
j_gene: TRBJ1-1

CDR3aa: CASSGGAGNEKLFF
CDR3nt: TGTGCCAGCAGTGGAGGGGCCGGTAATGAAAAACTGTTTTTT
d_gene: NA
v_gene: TRBV6-1
abundance: NA
j_gene: TRBJ1-4

CDR3aa: CASSSWGTSEIYEQYF
CDR3nt: TGCGCCAGCAGCTCCTGGGGGACTAGCGAGATTTACGAGCAGTACTTC
d_gene: TRBD2
v_gene: TRBV5-1
abundance: NA
j_gene: TRBJ2-7

CDR3aa: CASSARGTYTEAFF
CDR3nt: TGTGCCAGCAGCGCTAGAGGAACATACACTGAAGCTTTCTTT
d_gene: NA
v_gene: TRBV21-1
abundance: NA
j_gene: TRBJ1-1

CDR3aa: CASSLGHSSTEAFF
CDR3nt: TGTGCCAGCAGCTTAGGGCATTCGAGCACTGAAGCTTTCTTT
d_gene: NA
v_gene: TRBV7-2
abundance: NA
j_gene: TRBJ1-1

CDR3aa: CSAPGLAYNEQFF
CDR3nt: TGCAGTGCCCCCGGACTGGCCTACAATGAGCAGTTCTTC
d_gene: NA
v_gene: TRBV20-1
abundance: NA
j_gene: TRBJ2-1

CDR3aa: CASTRGGTNTGELFF
CDR3nt: TGTGCCAGCACCCGCGGGGGGACGAACACCGGGGAGCTGTTTTTT
d_gene: TRBD2
v_gene: TRBV12-3/TRBV12-4
abundance: many
j_gene: TRBJ2-2

CDR3aa: CASSVQRGGTDTQYF
CDR3nt: TGTGCCAGCAGTGTCCAGCGGGGGGGCACAGATACGCAGTATTTT
d_gene: TRBD2
v_gene: TRBV6-1
abundance: NA
j_gene: TRBJ2-3

CDR3aa: CASSEAFYTYNSPLHF
CDR3nt: TGTGCCAGCAGTGAAGCGTTCTACACATATAATTCACCCCTCCACTTT
d_gene: NA
v_gene: TRBV6-1
abundance: NA
j_gene: TRBJ1-6

CDR3aa: CASSPDGTYYYGYTF
CDR3nt: TGTGCCAGCAGCCCGGACGGGACTTATTACTATGGCTACACCTTC
d_gene: NA
v_gene: TRBV6-4
abundance: many
j_gene: TRBJ1-2

CDR3aa: CASSLGRTSGRNTGELFF
CDR3nt: TGTGCCAGCAGCTTAGGAAGGACTAGCGGGAGGAACACCGGGGAGCTGTTTTTT
d_gene: TRBD2
v_gene: TRBV11-2
abundance: NA
j_gene: TRBJ2-2

CDR3aa: CSVGARNTGELFF
CDR3nt: TGCAGCGTCGGGGCAAGGAACACCGGGGAGCTGTTTTTT
d_gene: NA
v_gene: TRBV29-1
abundance: NA
j_gene: TRBJ2-2

CDR3aa: CASSLLQGATGELFF
CDR3nt: TGTGCCAGCAGTTTACTACAGGGGGCTACCGGGGAGCTGTTTTTT
d_gene: TRBD1
v_gene: TRBV28
abundance: many
j_gene: TRBJ2-2